The 32 T cell receptor beta chains in this list originate from one sample, sequenced in a study of cytomegalovirus exposure and HLA in healthy donors. Data came from immunoSEQ multiplex PCR; TCRdb stores just in-frame clones and leaves some out. The sample comprises more than 50,000 clones, roughly nine tenths of which are singletons, and around 2.2% rests with the top ten. Sequencing was done on a sample of PBMCs. These receptors were collected from a woman younger than 45 in good health and CMV-seronegative.

V gene TRBV11-2 combines with J gene TRBJ2-7, with a tentative D call TRBD1 (6 bases). Trimming removed 5 bases at V and 4 bases at J, with 9 bases between. The CDR3 is 12 residues long. The germline gives CDR1 SGHAT, CDR2 FQNNGV. For the CDR3, the DNA is TGTGCCAGCAGCGCAGGGGTGTACGAGCAGTACTTC. It specifies CASSAGVYEQYF.

This CDR3 is CSVEENGPGWAGELFF. The CDR3 nucleotides are TGCAGCGTTGAAGAGAATGGGCCAGGCTGGGCCGGGGAGCTGTTTTTT. The chain links TRBV29-1 to TRBJ2-2; no definite D call. Germline V gene data show CDR1 as SQVTM and CDR2 as ANQGSEA. The CDR3 is made up of 16 amino acids. V was cut by 0 bases and J by 6 bases, with 17 bases left in between.

The count of this clone is one. This chain links TRBV5-6 with TRBJ2-1; D is ambiguous. Trimming left V 1 base short and J 8 bases short, with 4 bases between. CDR3 size: 11 residues. Germline lookup yields CDR1 SGHDT and CDR2 YYEEEE. The DNA for the CDR3 is TGTGCCAGCAGCTTGCAGGATGAGCAGTTCTTC. Its translation is CASSLQDEQFF. Drawing the rest from reference TRBV5-6 and TRBJ2-1, the complete variable domain is DAGVTQSPTHLIKTRGQQVTLRCSPKSGHDTVSWYQQALGQGPQFIFQYYEEEERQRGNFPDRFSGHQFPNYSSELNVNALLLGDSALYLCASSLQDEQFFGPGTRLTVL.

The rearrangement links TRBV5-4 to TRBJ2-5; D is ambiguous. The V gene lost 4 bases and the J gene lost 2 bases, with 12 bases spanning the gap. Per the germline V gene, CDR1 is SGHNT and CDR2 is YYREEE (reference sequence). This CDR3 comprises 14 residues. CDR3 nucleotide sequence: TGTGCCAGCAGCCTCGAGACTCCACAAGAGACCCAGTACTTC. As protein: CASSLETPQETQYF.

The chain carries TRBV6-1 and TRBJ2-5, with TRBD1 matching 7 bases. The CDR3 totals 16 residues. Germline V gene data show CDR1 as MNHNS and CDR2 as SASEGT. The junction had 9 bases not matched to a gene; V was cut back by 4 bases and J by 1 base. The CDR3 reads CASSGRDRKFQETQYF. CDR3 nucleotides: TGTGCCAGCAGTGGTCGGGACAGAAAATTCCAAGAGACCCAGTACTTC.

For this clone: At the DNA level, this CDR3 is encoded by other sequences in the same sample as well. This sequence joins TRBV7-9 and TRBJ1-1; 7 bases align to TRBD1. V was clipped by 2 bases and J by 1 base; unmatched bases: 1. The germline V gene encodes CDR1 SEHNR and CDR2 FQNEAQ (reference sequence). This CDR3 contains 14 residues. The chain's CDR3 is CASSLQGGNTEAFF. The CDR3 bases are TGTGCCAGCAGCTTACAGGGGGGGAACACTGAAGCTTTCTTT.

The V and J genes are TRBV6-5 and TRBJ1-2; D unclear. Germline CDR1 reads MNHEY; CDR2 reads SVGAGI. This CDR3 comprises 14 residues. Deletions cut 5 bases from V and 0 bases from J, with 10 bases between. The CDR3 spells CASSDPGANYGYTF. The CDR3 bases are TGTGCCAGCAGTGACCCGGGAGCTAACTATGGCTACACCTTC.

On this clone itself: An end of the junction does not agree with germline; a read error may underlie this. J is TRBJ1-2 and V is TRBV9; maybe TRBD1 (5 bases). This CDR3 contains 12 residues. Germline V gene data show CDR1 as SGDLS and CDR2 as YYNGEE. CDR3 nucleotide sequence: TGTGCCAGCAGCGCCCGGGGAGGGACTCCCCTCTTC. It encodes CASSARGGTPLF.

J is TRBJ2-5 and V is TRBV6-1; tentatively, D is TRBD1 (6 bases). V was pared by 4 bases and J by 4 bases, with 10 bases between. This CDR3 region has 13 residues. Germline V CDR1 and CDR2: MNHNS, SASEGT. The CDR3 bases are TGTGCCAGCAGTGTGGGACAAAGAGAGACCCAGTACTTC. This translates into CASSVGQRETQYF.

V and J are TRBV11-3 and TRBJ2-7; D uncertain. V was trimmed by 4 bases and J by 3 bases, leaving 10 bases between them. Germline-derived CDR1 and CDR2 are SGHNT and YENEEA. The CDR3 extends over 13 amino acids. The CDR3, as DNA: TGTGCCAGCAGCTCTAGGTCGGGCTACGAGCAGTACTTC. It specifies CASSSRSGYEQYF. Full variable domain (remainder filled in from reference TRBV11-3 and TRBJ2-7): EAGVVQSPRYKIIEKKQPVAFWCNPISGHNTLYWYLQNLGQGPELLIRYENEEAVDDSQLPKDRFSAERLKGVDSTLKIQPAELGDSAVYLCASSSRSGYEQYFGPGTRLTVT.

V usage is TRBV5-1 and J usage is TRBJ1-4; tentatively, D is TRBD1 (6 bases). Looked up from germline, CDR1 is SGHRS and CDR2 is YFSETQ. Trimming removed 3 bases at V and 8 bases at J, with 17 bases between. The CDR3 sequence is 15 residues long. The CDR3 sequence: CASSSGGGAGEKLFF. CDR3 in DNA: TGCGCCAGCAGCTCAGGCGGGGGCGCAGGAGAAAAACTGTTTTTT.

The V and J genes are TRBV7-9 and TRBJ1-5; weak D call: TRBD1 (6 bases). The CDR3 is made up of 15 amino acids. V lost 5 bases, J lost 4 bases, and 15 bases lay in between. CDR1 SEHNR and CDR2 FQNEAQ come from the germline V gene (reference sequence). The CDR3 reads CASSPGQGINQPQHF. The CDR3 DNA follows: TGTGCCAGCAGCCCGGGACAAGGGATTAATCAGCCCCAGCATTTT.

V gene TRBV7-9 combines with J gene TRBJ2-2; 10 bases match TRBD1. V was pared by 5 bases and J by 5 bases, with 5 bases of the junction left unmatched. The CDR3 covers 15 residues. Germline CDR1 SEHNR, CDR2 FQNEAQ (reference sequence). The DNA of the CDR3 is TGTGCCAGCAGCACTGGACAGGGGGAAACCGGGGAGCTGTTTTTT. The encoded protein is CASSTGQGETGELFF. The full variable domain, with the rest looked up from reference TRBV7-9 and TRBJ2-2, is DTGVSQNPRHKITKRGQNVTFRCDPISEHNRLYWYRQTLGQGPEFLTYFQNEAQLEKSRLLSDRFSAERPKGSFSTLEIQRTEQGDSAMYLCASSTGQGETGELFFGEGSRLTVL.

Here the CDR3 DNA reads TGTGCCTGGAGAAGGGACTCTGCGGGGGAGCTGTTTTTT. This encodes CAWRRDSAGELFF. The rearrangement uses TRBV30 and TRBJ2-2, with D possibly being TRBD2 (6 bases). CDR3 length: 13 residues. In germline, CDR1 is GTSNPN, CDR2 SVGIG (reference sequence). Trimming removed 3 bases from V and 8 bases from J, with 13 bases in between.

V is TRBV28 and J is TRBJ2-7; 9 bases match TRBD1. The CDR3 sequence is 15 residues long. Trimming took 6 bases from V and 6 from J; bases not matched to a gene: 12. The germline V gene has CDR1 MDHEN and CDR2 SYDVKM. CDR3 residues: CASRHPGTGFIEQYF. The CDR3 nucleotides are TGTGCCAGCAGACACCCCGGGACAGGGTTCATCGAGCAGTACTTC.

The genes are TRBV29-1 and TRBJ2-1, with 7 positions matching TRBD2. The CDR3 has 14 residues. V was pared by 5 bases and J by 3 bases, with 7 bases of the junction left unmatched. Germline V CDR1 and CDR2: SQVTM, ANQGSEA. The CDR3 sequence is CSVTRAGDYNEQFF. The CDR3 DNA reads TGCAGCGTTACCCGGGCGGGAGACTACAATGAGCAGTTCTTC.

The chain links TRBV4-1 to TRBJ2-1; 8 bases match TRBD2. The V and J ends lost 8 bases and 8 bases, in that order; junction bases with no gene match: 14. This CDR3 spans 15 amino acids. Looked up from germline, CDR1 is MGHRA and CDR2 is YSYEKL. The CDR3 is CASQVTSGRRDEQFF. The CDR3 DNA sequence: TGCGCCAGCCAAGTAACTAGCGGCCGTAGGGATGAGCAGTTCTTC.

J is TRBJ2-7 and V is TRBV29-1; D may be TRBD2 (5 bases). The V end lost 8 bases, the J end lost 2 bases, and 10 bases lay between the germline ends. Germline V gene data show CDR1 as SQVTM and CDR2 as ANQGSEA. The CDR3 runs 11 residues. CDR3 nucleotide sequence: TGCAGCTGCAGGCGGGCCTACGAGCAGTACTTC. Translated, it gives CSCRRAYEQYF.

This chain links TRBV13 with TRBJ1-2; D is possibly TRBD1 (5 bases). The CDR3 covers 13 residues. The germline CDR1 and CDR2 sequences are PRHDT and FYEKMQ (reference sequence). V was trimmed by 5 bases and J by 7 bases, leaving 14 bases between them. The CDR3 is CASSLPSGAGYTF. The CDR3 DNA sequence: TGTGCCAGCAGCCTCCCCAGCGGGGCTGGCTACACCTTC.

This chain uses TRBV9 with TRBJ1-2, with D possibly being TRBD1 (6 bases). Per germline, CDR1 SGDLS and CDR2 YYNGEE. Trimming stripped 0 bases from V and 4 bases from J, with 13 bases between. The CDR3 runs to 15 residues. The CDR3 loop is CASSVGKGDGYGYTF. CDR3 DNA: TGTGCCAGCAGCGTAGGGAAGGGGGATGGCTATGGCTACACCTTC.

This clone was seen just once. The chain is built from TRBV5-8 and TRBJ2-3; 12 nucleotides agree with TRBD1. Germline CDR1 is SGHTS and CDR2 is YDEGEE. The CDR3 totals 16 residues. Trimming removed 3 bases from V and 2 bases from J; junction bases left unmatched: 4. The CDR3 sequence: CASSWWGQGATDTQYF. Written as DNA, the CDR3 is TGTGCCAGCAGCTGGTGGGGACAGGGGGCCACAGATACGCAGTATTTT.

This chain links TRBV10-3 with TRBJ2-3, with 7 bases that match TRBD1. The CDR3 sequence is 13 residues long. The V gene end was trimmed by 6 bases and the J gene end by 4 bases; junction bases not matched to a gene: 4. CDR1 is ENHRY, CDR2 SYGVKD, per germline. CDR3 coding DNA: TGTGCCATCAGCCCCGGACAGGCAGATACGCAGTATTTT. It codes for CAISPGQADTQYF.

This chain uses TRBV7-2 with TRBJ2-5; D possibly corresponds to TRBD1 (6 bases). CDR3 size: 14 residues. Trimming removed 5 bases at V and 3 bases at J, with 13 bases between. From germline, CDR1 is SGHTA and CDR2 FQGNSA. The CDR3 sequence is CASSPSRTEETQYF. The CDR3 DNA sequence: TGTGCCAGCAGCCCCTCGCGGACAGAAGAGACCCAGTACTTC. Based on the CDR3 plus reference TRBV7-2 and TRBJ2-5, the full variable domain is GAGVSQSPSNKVTEKGKDVELRCDPISGHTALYWYRQSLGQGLEFLIYFQGNSAPDKSGLPSDRFSAERTGGSVSTLTIQRTQQEDSAVYLCASSPSRTEETQYFGPGTRLLVL.

This chain uses TRBV2 with TRBJ1-2; weak D call: TRBD1 (5 bases). The CDR3 is made up of 14 amino acids. The germline V gene has CDR1 SNHLY and CDR2 FYNNEI. V was cut by 11 bases and J by 0 bases, with 16 bases left in between. In nucleotides, the CDR3 is TGTGCCGGGGGGAAATCCAGAACTAACTATGGCTACACCTTC. It translates to CAGGKSRTNYGYTF. The full variable domain, rest sourced from reference TRBV2 and TRBJ1-2, is EPEVTQTPSHQVTQMGQEVILRCVPISNHLYFYWYRQILGQKVEFLVSFYNNEISEKSEIFDDQFSVERPDGSNFTLKIRSTKLEDSAMYFCAGGKSRTNYGYTFGSGTRLTVV.

V is TRBV9 and J is TRBJ1-3; unclear D gene. Germline CDR1 reads SGDLS; CDR2 reads YYNGEE. The CDR3 covers 15 residues. Trimming stripped 6 bases from V and 0 bases from J, with 13 bases between. CDR3 sequence: CASIRFGASGNTIYF. CDR3 nucleotide sequence: TGTGCCAGCATCCGGTTTGGTGCCTCTGGAAACACCATATATTTT.

The chain links TRBV5-1 to TRBJ1-5, with 8 nucleotides matching TRBD1. The V segment lost 0 bases and the J segment 8 bases; nucleotides outside the gene matches: 10. Germline V lookup: CDR1 SGHRS, CDR2 YFSETQ. CDR3 length equals 16 residues. The DNA for the CDR3 is TGCGCCAGCAGCTTGGCGCCGCAGGGGGCTGGTGAGCCCCAGCATTTT. Amino acids: CASSLAPQGAGEPQHF.

This chain joins TRBV27 and TRBJ2-7; D is uncertain. CDR3 length equals 13 residues. The ends were cut back, 6 bases at V and 2 bases at J, with 11 bases in the middle. Per the germline V gene, CDR1 is MNHEY and CDR2 is SMNVEV (reference sequence). Written as DNA, the CDR3 is TGTGCCAGCAGCGGAGAGAATACCTACGAGCAGTACTTC. Protein sequence: CASSGENTYEQYF.

The V gene is TRBV6-6, the J gene TRBJ2-2, with TRBD2 matching 7 bases. Germline values: CDR1 MNHNY, CDR2 SVGAGI (reference sequence). V lost 6 bases and J lost 5; bases outside the gene matches: 12. The CDR3 totals 16 residues. The CDR3 loop reads CASSSGREGWTGELFF. CDR3 bases: TGTGCCAGCAGCTCGGGGAGGGAGGGCTGGACCGGGGAGCTGTTTTTT.

The chain uses TRBV13 and TRBJ2-7, with TRBD2 identical over 8 bases. CDR3 length: 13 residues. Germline V CDR1 and CDR2: PRHDT, FYEKMQ (reference sequence). Germline trimming cut 1 base from V and 5 bases from J; bases unmatched to any gene: 1. DNA of the CDR3: TGTGCCAGCAGCTTAGCGGGAGGGGACGAGCAGTACTTC. As protein: CASSLAGGDEQYF.

This chain joins TRBV28 and TRBJ2-7; weak D call: TRBD1 (5 bases). Trimming left V 5 bases short and J 6 bases short, with 11 bases between. The V gene's germline CDR1 is MDHEN and CDR2 SYDVKM. CDR3 length: 12 residues. CDR3 bases: TGTGCCAGCAGTCCTCAGGGTTTCGAGCAGTACTTC. Amino acids: CASSPQGFEQYF. Together with reference TRBV28 and TRBJ2-7, the CDR3 gives the full variable domain: DVKVTQSSRYLVKRTGEKVFLECVQDMDHENMFWYRQDPGLGLRLIYFSYDVKMKEKGDIPEGYSVSREKKERFSLILESASTNQTSMYLCASSPQGFEQYFGPGTRLTVT.

This chain links TRBV30 with TRBJ2-1; TRBD2 matches 7 bases. Trimming took 4 bases from V and 3 from J; bases not matched to a gene: 9. Germline lookup yields CDR1 GTSNPN and CDR2 SVGIG (reference sequence). This CDR3 spans 15 amino acids. The CDR3 spells CAWKTLAGRYNEQFF. The CDR3 DNA is TGTGCCTGGAAGACCTTAGCGGGCCGCTACAATGAGCAGTTCTTC.

In its sample, this clone was seen once. The V and J genes are TRBV19 and TRBJ1-5; D remains unclear. There are 13 residues in the CDR3. Between the trimmed V and J ends, which lost 4 bases and 1 base, there was a span of 5 bases. The germline V gene encodes CDR1 LNHDA and CDR2 SQIVND (reference sequence). For the CDR3, the DNA is TGTGCCAGTAGTACCCAAAGCAATCAGCCCCAGCATTTT. Its protein is CASSTQSNQPQHF.